The next 20 T cell receptor beta chains were all read from a single sample in a study of technical replicates of blood from a few donors. This table comes from immunoSEQ multiplex PCR, and its TCRdb copy is limited to in-frame clones, with some not included. The sample lists tens of thousands of clones; more than 70% were seen once. The specimen sequenced was PBMCs. The receptor set was obtained from a human donor in good health. Some clones in this sample may be carry-over from other donors' samples.

This chain connects TRBV4-2 to TRBJ2-2, with D possibly TRBD2 on 6 matching bases. V was shortened by 4 bases and J by 3 bases, with 18 bases between the two germline ends. CDR3 size: 17 residues. Germline assignment: CDR1 LGHNA and CDR2 YNFKEQ. CDR3 sequence (DNA): TGTGCCAGCAGCCCCAGGTTCGGGGGTCTCCACACCGGGGAGCTGTTTTTT. Residues: CASSPRFGGLHTGELFF.

This chain joins TRBV4-3 and TRBJ1-1, with a possible D match to TRBD1 (6 bases). V was shortened by 5 bases and J by 0 bases, with 10 bases between the two germline ends. CDR1 LGHNA and CDR2 YSLEER come from the germline V gene. The CDR3 length is 14 residues. The CDR3 bases are TGCGCCAGCAGCGCCAGGGGACTGAACACTGAAGCTTTCTTT. Encoded protein: CASSARGLNTEAFF.

The chain has TRBV30 and TRBJ1-1; TRBD1 matches 8 bases. The length of the CDR3 is 13 residues. Germline V lookup: CDR1 GTSNPN, CDR2 SVGIG (reference sequence). V dropped 8 bases and J dropped 5; count of bases not matched to a gene: 10. CDR3 in DNA: TGTGCCGGGCACAGGGGGTTTCTGACTGAAGCTTTCTTT. Residues: CAGHRGFLTEAFF.

The chain has TRBV9 and TRBJ2-2; TRBD1 is a possible D gene (6 bases). Deletions cut 4 bases from V and 3 bases from J, with 13 bases between. This CDR3 has 15 residues. Germline values: CDR1 SGDLS, CDR2 YYNGEE. The CDR3 reads CASSPRQDYTGELFF. The CDR3 DNA sequence: TGTGCCAGCAGCCCCAGACAGGATTACACCGGGGAGCTGTTTTTT.

The chain combines TRBV11-2 with TRBJ2-3; 7 bases match TRBD2. The junction had 5 bases not matched to a gene; V was cut back by 8 bases and J by 6 bases. Germline V gene data show CDR1 as SGHAT and CDR2 as FQNNGV. This CDR3 has 12 residues. The CDR3 region is CASGEGFDTQYF. The CDR3 bases are TGTGCCAGCGGGGAGGGATTTGATACGCAGTATTTT.

V and J are TRBV6-5 and TRBJ1-2, with 7 nucleotides matching TRBD1. The length of the CDR3 is 14 residues. The V gene end was trimmed by 6 bases and the J gene end by 5 bases; junction bases not matched to a gene: 9. CDR1 and CDR2 (germline): MNHEY, SVGAGI. The CDR3 DNA is TGTGCCAGCAGCAAAAGAGCAGGGGGTTATGGCTACACCTTC. Translation gives CASSKRAGGYGYTF.

This clone was observed a few times. The gene calls are TRBV7-2 and TRBJ2-7; 8 bases are a match to TRBD2. This CDR3 is built from 13 residues. With 3 bases clipped from V and 6 bases from J, the junction kept 4 bases outside the gene matches. Germline CDR1 reads SGHTA; CDR2 reads FQGNSA. The CDR3 loop reads CASSFKAGAEQYF. The CDR3 DNA reads as TGTGCCAGCAGCTTCAAAGCGGGGGCCGAGCAGTACTTC.

The rearrangement uses TRBV6-1 and TRBJ2-7, with D perhaps TRBD2 (5 bases). The V gene's germline CDR1 is MNHNS and CDR2 SASEGT. The CDR3 sequence is 15 residues long. Deletions cut 5 bases from V and 3 bases from J, with 17 bases between. The CDR3 region has the DNA TGTGCCAGCAGTCCCCCGGGATCAAGAAACTACGAGCAGTACTTC. Translated: CASSPPGSRNYEQYF.

The chain has TRBV11-2 and TRBJ2-1; weak D call: TRBD1 (6 bases). In germline, CDR1 is SGHAT, CDR2 FQNNGV. The CDR3 contains 15 residues. V was shortened by 1 base and J by 4 bases, with 11 bases between the two germline ends. CDR3 in DNA: TGTGCCAGCAGCTTAGGGCAGGGGTTATACAATGAGCAGTTCTTC. This encodes CASSLGQGLYNEQFF. Looking up the rest from reference TRBV11-2 and TRBJ2-1 gives the full variable domain: EAGVAQSPRYKIIEKRQSVAFWCNPISGHATLYWYQQILGQGPKLLIQFQNNGVVDDSQLPKDRFSAERLKGVDSTLKIQPAKLEDSAVYLCASSLGQGLYNEQFFGPGTRLTVL.

The V call is TRBV18, the J call TRBJ1-1; D ambiguous. Deletions cut 5 bases from V and 0 bases from J, with 10 bases between. Looked up from germline, CDR1 is KGHSH and CDR2 is LQKENI. This CDR3 comprises 14 residues. The CDR3 DNA reads TGTGCCAGCTCAGCGGGTCCAATGAACACTGAAGCTTTCTTT. Encoded protein: CASSAGPMNTEAFF.

This chain joins TRBV19 and TRBJ1-2; TRBD1 agrees at 8 bases. V lost 5 bases and J lost 8; bases outside the gene matches: 7. Germline values: CDR1 LNHDA, CDR2 SQIVND (reference sequence). The CDR3 spans 13 residues. The CDR3 coding sequence is TGTGCCAGTAGTTCGACAGGGGATCAGGGCTACACCTTC. This codes for CASSSTGDQGYTF.

V gene TRBV7-2 combines with J gene TRBJ2-7, with D possibly matching TRBD2 (5 bases). CDR1 is SGHTA and CDR2 is FQGNSA in the germline V gene. This CDR3 is built from 13 residues. The ends were cut back, 5 bases at V and 7 bases at J, with 15 bases in the middle. The CDR3, as DNA: TGTGCCAGCAGCCCTCGAGCACCGGGGGAGCAGTACTTC. Its translation: CASSPRAPGEQYF.

The V call is TRBV6-5, the J call TRBJ2-3; 8 nucleotides match TRBD2. Germline loops: CDR1 MNHEY, CDR2 SVGAGI. The CDR3 loop spans 15 amino acids. J lost 0 bases, V lost 6 bases, and 5 bases had no gene match. The CDR3 DNA is TGTGCCAGCAGCCCTAGCGGGCTAAGCACAGATACGCAGTATTTT. Encoded protein: CASSPSGLSTDTQYF.

This clone was observed a few times. The chain has TRBV11-2 and TRBJ1-2; tentatively, D is TRBD1 (5 bases). This CDR3 is 16 amino acids long. The germline CDR1 and CDR2 sequences are SGHAT and FQNNGV. V was clipped by 5 bases and J by 4 bases, with 20 bases between them. This CDR3 reads CASSPRRVGLLYGYTF. The CDR3 bases are TGTGCCAGCAGCCCAAGAAGGGTGGGACTTCTCTATGGCTACACCTTC.

The chain joins TRBV5-4 to TRBJ2-7; TRBD2 might be the D (6 bases). Germline V gene data show CDR1 as SGHNT and CDR2 as YYREEE (reference sequence). Trimming took 4 bases from V and 1 from J, leaving 24 bases between them. This CDR3 comprises 18 residues. CDR3 DNA sequence: TGTGCCAGCAGCGCCGCAATGAGTCCCTCAGGGAGGTCCTACGAGCAGTACTTC. Its translation is CASSAAMSPSGRSYEQYF.

The chain employs TRBV4-3 and TRBJ1-2; unclear D gene. Trimming cost V 0 bases and J 4 bases, with 9 bases left between them. Germline assignment: CDR1 LGHNA and CDR2 YSLEER. This CDR3 is built from 14 residues. Written as DNA, the CDR3 is TGCGCCAGCAGCCAAGATTCGGGAATCTATGGCTACACCTTC. It translates to CASSQDSGIYGYTF.

This chain connects TRBV27 to TRBJ2-2, with 9 nucleotides matching TRBD1. The CDR3 loop spans 15 amino acids. Germline trimming cut 6 bases from V and 5 bases from J; bases unmatched to any gene: 7. Germline-derived CDR1 and CDR2 are MNHEY and SMNVEV (reference sequence). This chain's CDR3 is CASREDRGNTGELFF. The CDR3 bases are TGTGCCAGCAGGGAGGACAGGGGTAATACCGGGGAGCTGTTTTTT.

The chain is built from TRBV6-5 and TRBJ1-1, with a weak D call TRBD1 (5 bases). V was trimmed by 1 base and J by 7 bases, leaving 10 bases between them. Germline loops: CDR1 MNHEY, CDR2 SVGAGI. This CDR3 has 13 residues. Here the CDR3 reads CASSYWGMGEAFF. CDR3 nucleotide sequence: TGTGCCAGCAGTTACTGGGGCATGGGTGAAGCTTTCTTT.

J is TRBJ1-1 and V is TRBV4-1; 10 nucleotides match TRBD1. This CDR3 spans 18 amino acids. Per germline, CDR1 MGHRA and CDR2 YSYEKL. V lost 0 bases, J lost 4 bases, and 11 bases stayed unmatched. The CDR3 DNA follows: TGCGCCAGCAGCCAAGACCCACCGGGACAGGGGCGGTCCACTGAAGCTTTCTTT. This translates into CASSQDPPGQGRSTEAFF.

The table lists this clone with a few counts. The chain recombines TRBV4-1 with TRBJ2-7; D gene ambiguous. Germline CDR1 and CDR2: MGHRA and YSYEKL. The CDR3 is 13 amino acids. The germline V and J ends were trimmed by 1 base and 2 bases, with 6 bases remaining between them. The CDR3 loop reads CASSQVGPYEQYF. Here the CDR3 DNA reads TGCGCCAGCAGCCAAGTCGGTCCCTACGAGCAGTACTTC.